This record looks at one T cell receptor beta chain sequence and its context. The antigen remains undetermined. The sample is drawn from a study of Ad26.COV2.S vaccination and SARS-CoV-2 variants. As for the study in general: Intramuscular Ad26.COV2.S at 5x10^10 or 1x10^11 viral particles. Study-level results: Non-spike TCR breadth showed similarity between vaccine and placebo recipients.

TCRdb's copy holds only in-frame clones and misses some; the assay was immunoSEQ multiplex PCR. The table lists around 300,000 clones, roughly 90% of them singletons. This sample's treatment: some 20 received Ad26.COV2.S at low or high dose, single or two shots; 5 received placebo; per-sample allocation not given. Collection of the samples took place on day 63 after the first injection of vaccine or placebo. Donation was by an adult aged 18-55 years who was in Boston. The CDR3 has 13 amino acids. Trimming removed 10 bases at V and 1 base at J, with 13 bases between. Germline V lookup: CDR1 SGHTA, CDR2 FQGNSA.

The receptor's source is a person between 18 and 65 years old who received the Ad26.COV2.S COVID-19 vaccine or a placebo. The V gene is TRBV7-2, the J gene TRBJ1-2; D gene ambiguous. The sequencing used peripheral blood, collected in a trial of Ad26.COV2.S vaccine versus placebo. The CDR3 nucleotides are TGTGCCACCCTCGTCCGGGATAACTATGGCTACACCTTC. The encoded protein is CATLVRDNYGYTF.